These 25 T cell receptor beta chains were sequenced from one sample in a study of cytomegalovirus exposure and HLA in healthy donors. It was with 60 Vbeta and 13 Jbeta primers that the PCR ran. The assay was immunoSEQ multiplex PCR, and TCRdb's table has in-frame clones only and misses some. In the table there are 200,000 to 250,000 clones, over 75% of which are singletons. Sequencing was done on a sample of PBMCs. The receptors here all came from a boy between 10 and 17 years old in good health and CMV-seronegative.

V and J are TRBV6-1 and TRBJ2-7, with a possible D match to TRBD1 (6 bases). The CDR3 has 14 residues. V lost 5 bases to trimming and J lost 0 bases, with 11 bases between them. Germline V gene data show CDR1 as MNHNS and CDR2 as SASEGT. The CDR3 loop reads CASSKTGYSYEQYF. CDR3 bases: TGTGCCAGCAGTAAGACAGGATACTCCTACGAGCAGTACTTC.

The sample holds one count of this clone. CDR3 bases: TGTGCCAGCAGCTTAGGGCAGGACTATGGCTACACCTTC. Residues: CASSLGQDYGYTF. The rearrangement joins TRBV7-9 to TRBJ1-2; D gene ambiguous. The CDR3 extends over 13 amino acids. CDR1 SEHNR and CDR2 FQNEAQ come from the germline V gene (reference sequence). The V end was cut by 1 base, the J end by 3 bases, with 6 bases between.

This clone was detected only once. This chain uses TRBV5-1 with TRBJ2-5, with D maybe TRBD1 (6 bases). This CDR3 has 13 residues. The germline V and J ends were trimmed by 4 bases and 1 base, with 8 bases remaining between them. Germline V gene data show CDR1 as SGHRS and CDR2 as YFSETQ. The DNA of the CDR3 is TGCGCCAGCAGCCGGACAGTCCAAGAGACCCAGTACTTC. Protein: CASSRTVQETQYF.

This chain connects TRBV29-1 to TRBJ2-5; TRBD2 agrees at 9 bases. CDR1 SQVTM and CDR2 ANQGSEA come from the germline V gene. With 2 bases clipped from V and 6 bases from J, the junction kept 10 bases outside the gene matches. This CDR3 has 15 residues. CDR3 sequence: CSVELRAGGPKTQYF. For the CDR3, the DNA is TGCAGCGTTGAACTTCGCGCGGGGGGGCCGAAGACCCAGTACTTC.

The chain links TRBV2 to TRBJ2-3, with 8 bases matching TRBD2. The CDR3 extends over 17 amino acids. Germline values: CDR1 SNHLY, CDR2 FYNNEI. The V gene end was trimmed by 0 bases and the J gene end by 7 bases; junction bases not matched to a gene: 12. The CDR3 sequence is CASSEALGPGGANTQYF. For the CDR3, the DNA is TGTGCCAGCAGTGAAGCGTTAGGGCCCGGGGGGGCCAATACGCAGTATTTT.

In this sample, this clone turned up once. The J gene is TRBJ1-4, the V gene TRBV9; TRBD1 might be the D (6 bases). Trimming stripped 3 bases from V and 2 bases from J, with 11 bases between. The CDR3 covers 15 residues. The V gene's germline CDR1 is SGDLS and CDR2 YYNGEE. The CDR3 here is CASSAQGTTNEKLFF. The CDR3 nucleotides are TGTGCCAGCAGCGCACAGGGTACGACTAATGAAAAACTGTTTTTT.

The gene calls are TRBV6-5 and TRBJ1-6, with TRBD1 as a possible D gene (5 bases). The V gene's germline CDR1 is MNHEY and CDR2 SVGAGI. CDR3 length: 14 amino acids. V was pared by 6 bases and J by 9 bases, with 15 bases between. As DNA, the CDR3 is TGTGCCAGCAGATTACGCCAGGGTAGTTCACCCCTCCACTTT. It codes for CASRLRQGSSPLHF.

This clone was counted a single time. The CDR3 DNA is TGTGCCAGCCAATGGGGGGATAGCAATCAGCCCCAGCATTTT. It specifies CASQWGDSNQPQHF. The chain is built from TRBV19 and TRBJ1-5, with D perhaps matching TRBD1 (5 bases). Germline V CDR1 and CDR2: LNHDA, SQIVND (reference sequence). The V end was cut by 9 bases, the J end by 0 bases, with 12 bases between. The CDR3 length is 14 residues.

The table lists this clone with a count of one. This chain links TRBV19 with TRBJ1-1, with TRBD1 matching 7 bases. The CDR3 runs 13 residues. After removal of 5 bases from V and 4 bases from J, the junction contained 4 bases not matched to a gene. CDR1 and CDR2 (germline): LNHDA, SQIVND (reference sequence). CDR3 loop: CASSQGTVTEAFF. As DNA, the CDR3 is TGTGCCAGTAGTCAGGGGACAGTCACTGAAGCTTTCTTT.

The rearrangement joins TRBV30 to TRBJ1-2; D unresolved. With 2 bases removed from V and 7 bases from J, the gap between germline ends came to 8 bases. Germline values: CDR1 GTSNPN, CDR2 SVGIG (reference sequence). The CDR3 runs to 11 residues. In nucleotides, the CDR3 is TGTGCCTGGAGTACCTCTATTGGCTACACCTTC. As protein: CAWSTSIGYTF.

This chain connects TRBV6-1 to TRBJ2-7; possible D gene TRBD2, 5 bases. V lost 7 bases and J 0 bases, leaving 13 bases between the germline ends. Germline V gives CDR1 MNHNS, CDR2 SASEGT. The length of the CDR3 is 14 residues. This CDR3 reads CASTWGGSSYEQYF. The CDR3 DNA follows: TGTGCCAGCACCTGGGGTGGGAGCTCCTACGAGCAGTACTTC.

There are a few counts of this clone. The chain links TRBV4-2 to TRBJ2-7; the D gene is possibly TRBD2 (6 bases). Trimming removed 4 bases at V and 3 bases at J, with 16 bases between. The CDR3 contains 15 residues. Germline lookup yields CDR1 LGHNA and CDR2 YNFKEQ. CDR3 in DNA: TGTGCCAGCAGCCCCAGCCCGGGAGCGGGCTACGAGCAGTACTTC. This encodes CASSPSPGAGYEQYF.

The V call is TRBV4-2, the J call TRBJ2-3; 12 positions agree with TRBD2. Germline-derived CDR1 and CDR2 are LGHNA and YNFKEQ. V lost 4 bases, J lost 2 bases, and 7 bases stayed unmatched. This CDR3 is 17 amino acids long. The CDR3 region has the DNA TGTGCCAGCAGCCGCCGGACTAGCGGGGTTGACACAGATACGCAGTATTTT. Translation gives CASSRRTSGVDTDTQYF.

The gene calls are TRBV5-1 and TRBJ2-3, with 11 nucleotides matching TRBD2. J was trimmed by 3 bases and V by 7 bases; bases with no gene match: 10. CDR3 length: 16 amino acids. The germline V gene has CDR1 SGHRS and CDR2 YFSETQ. CDR3 bases: TGCGCCAGCCGTTACCGACTAGCGGGGAGTACAGATACGCAGTATTTT. This translates into CASRYRLAGSTDTQYF.

The rearrangement joins TRBV5-4 to TRBJ2-7, with D perhaps TRBD2 (6 bases). V was cut by 3 bases and J by 5 bases, with 15 bases left in between. The germline gives CDR1 SGHNT, CDR2 YYREEE (reference sequence). CDR3 size: 14 residues. The CDR3 region is CASSSGLHTDEQYF. In DNA form, the CDR3 reads TGTGCCAGCAGCTCGGGACTCCATACCGACGAGCAGTACTTC.

V is TRBV7-2 and J is TRBJ2-1; TRBD2 agrees at 7 bases. The CDR3 runs to 15 residues. In germline, CDR1 is SGHTA, CDR2 FQGNSA. The V gene end was trimmed by 5 bases and the J gene end by 4 bases; junction bases not matched to a gene: 8. CDR3 region: CASSRMGGPYNEQFF. CDR3 nucleotides: TGTGCCAGCAGCCGGATGGGAGGGCCTTACAATGAGCAGTTCTTC.

The rearrangement links TRBV25-1 to TRBJ2-3; maybe TRBD1 (5 bases). This CDR3 has 13 residues. The germline V gene has CDR1 MGHDK and CDR2 SYGVNS. With 2 bases removed from V and 4 bases from J, the gap between germline ends came to 7 bases. CDR3 DNA: TGTGCCAGCAGTGAAAGGGGCGCAGATACGCAGTATTTT. This encodes CASSERGADTQYF.

The V and J genes are TRBV13 and TRBJ2-2; a weak D match, TRBD2 (5 bases). CDR3 length equals 15 residues. CDR1 is PRHDT, CDR2 FYEKMQ, per germline (reference sequence). V was cut by 5 bases and J by 2 bases, with 12 bases left in between. CDR3 nucleotide sequence: TGTGCCAGCAGCCCCTGGACTGCTAACACCGGGGAGCTGTTTTTT. It specifies CASSPWTANTGELFF. The full variable domain, its missing parts supplied by reference TRBV13 and TRBJ2-2, is AAGVIQSPRHLIKEKRETATLKCYPIPRHDTVYWYQQGPGQDPQFLISFYEKMQSDKGSIPDRFSAQQFSDYHSELNMSSLELGDSALYFCASSPWTANTGELFFGEGSRLTVL.

CDR3 bases: TGTGCCAGCAGCTTGTCAGGGGGCCCTCCTCCCTATGGCTACACCTTC. Protein: CASSLSGGPPPYGYTF. The chain carries TRBV5-6 and TRBJ1-2; 8 bases are a match to TRBD1. The V gene's germline CDR1 is SGHDT and CDR2 YYEEEE. V dropped 1 base and J dropped 4; count of bases not matched to a gene: 9. The length of the CDR3 is 16 residues.

The genes are TRBV2 and TRBJ2-7; D possibly corresponds to TRBD2 (5 bases). This CDR3 is 13 amino acids long. Trimming took 4 bases from V and 3 from J, leaving 10 bases between them. Germline V gene lookup returns CDR1 SNHLY and CDR2 FYNNEI. CDR3 region: CASSVRELYEQYF. The CDR3 DNA reads as TGTGCCAGCAGTGTTAGGGAGCTCTACGAGCAGTACTTC.

This chain links TRBV30 with TRBJ2-1, with 10 bases that match TRBD2. The CDR3 has 13 residues. V dropped 1 base and J dropped 9; count of bases not matched to a gene: 3. Germline CDR1 reads GTSNPN; CDR2 reads SVGIG (reference sequence). CDR3 protein: CAWSDQREGEQFF. The CDR3 DNA reads TGTGCCTGGAGTGACCAGCGGGAGGGTGAGCAGTTCTTC.

V is TRBV11-2 and J is TRBJ2-7; possibly TRBD2 for D (6 bases). The CDR3 has 16 residues. V was trimmed by 0 bases and J by 3 bases, leaving 15 bases between them. Germline assignment: CDR1 SGHAT and CDR2 FQNNGV. The CDR3 sequence is CASSLDFTGGIYEQYF. CDR3 bases: TGTGCCAGCAGCTTAGATTTTACCGGGGGAATCTACGAGCAGTACTTC.

The gene calls are TRBV9 and TRBJ2-2; 8 bases are shared with TRBD2. From germline, CDR1 is SGDLS and CDR2 YYNGEE. The CDR3 extends over 16 amino acids. V was clipped by 4 bases and J by 4 bases; unmatched bases: 9. The CDR3 loop reads CASSREGGGPTGELFF. The CDR3 DNA reads as TGTGCCAGCAGCCGGGAGGGGGGGGGCCCCACCGGGGAGCTGTTTTTT.

The J gene is TRBJ1-1, the V gene TRBV20-1, with no clear D. Germline V gene lookup returns CDR1 DFQATT and CDR2 SNEGSKA (reference sequence). This CDR3 is 10 amino acids long. Trimming removed 4 bases from V and 4 bases from J, with 4 bases in between. The CDR3 protein is CSATLTEAFF. The CDR3 nucleotides are TGCAGTGCTACTCTCACTGAAGCTTTCTTT.

The chain uses TRBV6-1 and TRBJ2-2, with D maybe TRBD1 (6 bases). V lost 8 bases, J lost 6 bases, and 13 bases lay in between. The CDR3 covers 13 residues. Germline loops: CDR1 MNHNS, CDR2 SASEGT. CDR3 bases: TGTGCCAGCCTGTTGACAGGCCCCGGGGAGCTGTTTTTT. This codes for CASLLTGPGELFF.